These T cell receptor beta chains were read from a single sample in a study of blood T cell repertoires in COVID-19. Data came from immunoSEQ multiplex PCR; TCRdb stores just in-frame clones and leaves some out. The table has about 210,000 clones, 80% to 90% seen once; the top ten hold around 1.4%. Sequencing used peripheral blood. These receptors all stem from a man between 18 and 35 years old with active or convalescent COVID-19. Each CDR3 is given with its conserved first and last residue. Each record gives: CDR3 DNA, CDR3 protein, J gene, clone size, V gene, D gene. D genes are given only for firm matches. Rows may omit the clone size; those that give it use once, few, many or a size class.

TGTGCCAGCAGTTCCCCACTCAGGGGTCAAGAGACCCAGTACTTC CASSSPLRGQETQYF TRBJ2-5 NA TRBV28 NA
TGTGCCAGCAGCCGAACCTCGAAAGGGAGCGAGCAGTACTTC CASSRTSKGSEQYF TRBJ2-7 NA TRBV11-3 NA
TGTGCCTGGAGTGTAAGAGTCGCTGAGCAGTTCTTC CAWSVRVAEQFF TRBJ2-1 NA TRBV30 NA
TGCGCCAGCAGGCCGACAGGGGGCGTCTTGAATGAGCAGTTCTTC CASRPTGGVLNEQFF TRBJ2-1 NA TRBV5-1 TRBD1
TGCAGCGTTGAAGATGGACAGGACGACGAGCAGTACTTC CSVEDGQDDEQYF TRBJ2-7 NA TRBV29-1 TRBD1
TGTGCCAGCAGCCAAGGAGGTAATCAGCCCCAGCATTTT CASSQGGNQPQHF TRBJ1-5 NA TRBV3-1/TRBV3-2 NA
TGCGCCAGCACCGGAGGGAGGACTGAAGCTTTCTTT CASTGGRTEAFF TRBJ1-1 NA TRBV5-1 NA
TGTGCCAGCAGCCCTCTTTCCGGGATTAATTCACCCCTCCACTTT CASSPLSGINSPLHF TRBJ1-6 few TRBV11-2 NA
TGTGCCAGCAGCCACGCCGGGTCGCAGTTCTTC CASSHAGSQFF TRBJ2-1 NA TRBV14 NA
TGTGCCAGCAGTTCCGCCACGGGATATCAGCCCCAGCATTTT CASSSATGYQPQHF TRBJ1-5 NA TRBV27 NA
TGTGCCAGCAGCTGGACAGTAAATTCACCCCTCCACTTT CASSWTVNSPLHF TRBJ1-6 NA TRBV7-2 NA
TGTGCTAGTGGTTTCGTTTCTAAGGAGAGCTACGAGCAGTACTTC CASGFVSKESYEQYF TRBJ2-7 NA TRBV12-5 NA
TGTGCCTGGAGCCTAATGCCTGGAAACACCATATATTTT CAWSLMPGNTIYF TRBJ1-3 NA TRBV30 NA
TGTGCCAGCAGTTTGACAGGTGGGGATTATAGCAATCAGCCCCAGCATTTT CASSLTGGDYSNQPQHF TRBJ1-5 NA TRBV27 NA
TGTGCCAGCAGCTTAACGGCCACCCCGACTAGCGGGAGGGCAAGGTCCTACAATGAGCAGTTCTTC CASSLTATPTSGRARSYNEQFF TRBJ2-1 NA TRBV7-3 TRBD2
TGTGCCAGTAGTACAACTCCGAACACTGAAGCTTTCTTT CASSTTPNTEAFF TRBJ1-1 NA TRBV19 NA
TGCAGCGTTGCCGAGACAGGGAATAATCAGCCCCAGCATTTT CSVAETGNNQPQHF TRBJ1-5 NA TRBV29-1 TRBD1
TGTGCCAGCAGGAGACTAGCCCAAGATACGCAGTATTTT CASRRLAQDTQYF TRBJ2-3 NA TRBV6-5 TRBD2
TGCAGCGTTGAGTCGACTAGCGGGACAGATACGCAGTATTTT CSVESTSGTDTQYF TRBJ2-3 NA TRBV29-1 TRBD2
TGTGCCATCAGTGAGGGGACAGGCGGAATGGGGCTCGAGCAGTACTTC CAISEGTGGMGLEQYF TRBJ2-7 NA TRBV10-3 TRBD1
TGTGCCAGTAGTTTTACGCCGGGACTAGGCGGCAATGAGCAGTTCTTC CASSFTPGLGGNEQFF TRBJ2-1 NA TRBV19 TRBD2
TGTGCCAGCAGCTTACTCGCCCAGGGGGACTACACCTTC CASSLLAQGDYTF TRBJ1-2 once TRBV5-5 TRBD1
TGCAGCGTTGAAGAGGCAGGCGACGCTGCAGAGACCCAGTACTTC CSVEEAGDAAETQYF TRBJ2-5 NA TRBV29-1 NA
TGTGCCAGCAGTCCTGGACTGAGGAACACTGAAGCTTTCTTT CASSPGLRNTEAFF TRBJ1-1 once TRBV7-9 NA
TGTGCCAGCAGCCAAGTCGGACAGGGCGTTTTCTCCTATGGCTACACCTTC CASSQVGQGVFSYGYTF TRBJ1-2 NA TRBV3-1/TRBV3-2 TRBD1
TGTGCCAGTAAGGCAGGGCCAGAGGTGGGCTCCTACAATGAGCAGTTCTTC CASKAGPEVGSYNEQFF TRBJ2-1 NA TRBV19 NA
TGTGCCAGCACCCCTGCGGGGGGCGGGTTCACTGAAGCTTTCTTT CASTPAGGGFTEAFF TRBJ1-1 NA TRBV28 NA
TGCGCCAGCAGCTTGCGGGGGGTAACCTACGAGCAGTACTTC CASSLRGVTYEQYF TRBJ2-7 NA TRBV5-1 TRBD2
TGTGCCATCGGGCATGAGGGCAATTCGCAGTTCTTC CAIGHEGNSQFF TRBJ2-1 once TRBV10-3 NA
TGTGCCAGCAGCTTCAATCAGGGGCCCTACGAGCAGTACTTC CASSFNQGPYEQYF TRBJ2-7 NA TRBV7-2 NA
TGTGCCAGCAGCGTGGAACTCCACGGGACTGAAGCTTTCTTT CASSVELHGTEAFF TRBJ1-1 NA TRBV9 NA
TGTGCCAGCAGTTTAAGAGCGACGGGACACTACTCCTACGAGCAGTACTTC CASSLRATGHYSYEQYF TRBJ2-7 NA TRBV27 NA